The 5 T cell receptor beta chains below come from one sample, sequenced in a study of T-cell memory formation after mild COVID-19. In TCRdb, the 5' RACE reads were re-called with MiXCR into one record per CDR3 protein. Here the sample spans about 82,000 distinct CDR3 sequences, about 13% being singletons. Sequencing input: PBMCs or a T cell subset sorted from them (not recorded which). These receptors all stem from an adult woman who had mild COVID-19 (a few samples of this study predate the infection). Cell type and time point are not known.

This clonotype appeared a few times. This chain uses TRBV9 with TRBJ2-1; 11 bases map to TRBD2. Trimming at V came to 3 bases and at J to 9 bases, leaving 11 bases not matched to a gene. The V gene's germline CDR1 is SGDLS and CDR2 YYNGEE. The length of the CDR3 is 16 residues. CDR3 region: CASSATLAGVEGEQFF. The CDR3 nucleotides read TGTGCCAGCAGCGCGACACTAGCGGGAGTGGAAGGTGAGCAGTTCTTC.

Only a few counts were recorded for this clonotype. The rearrangement uses TRBV24-1 and TRBJ2-5; D not certain. There are 12 residues in the CDR3. Trimming removed 4 bases at V and 7 bases at J, with 9 bases between. Looked up from germline, CDR1 is KGHDR and CDR2 is SFDVKD. The CDR3 DNA is TGTGCCACCAGTGACTCAACCGGGACCCAGTACTTC. Translation gives CATSDSTGTQYF.

In this sample, this clonotype turned up many times. The chain links TRBV20-1 to TRBJ2-7; D perhaps matches TRBD2 (5 bases). This CDR3 region has 14 residues. V was pared by 3 bases and J by 0 bases, with 12 bases between. Germline CDR1 is DFQATT and CDR2 is SNEGSKA (reference sequence). Here the CDR3 reads CSASSAESSYEQYF. Written as DNA, the CDR3 is TGCAGTGCTAGTTCAGCGGAGAGCTCCTACGAGCAGTACTTC.

The table lists this clonotype with many counts. The chain recombines TRBV12-3 or TRBV12-4 with TRBJ2-7; D may be TRBD1 (5 bases). V gave up 3 bases and J gave up 0 bases, with 18 bases separating them. The CDR3 sequence is 17 residues long. The CDR3 loop is CASSFSPPGFPSYEQYF. The DNA of the CDR3 is TGTGCCAGCAGTTTTTCCCCCCCAGGGTTTCCCTCCTACGAGCAGTACTTC.

This clonotype has only a few counts. The chain employs TRBV6-6 and TRBJ2-1; the match to TRBD2 covers 8 bases. V lost 7 bases to trimming and J lost 7 bases; unmatched junction nucleotides: 18. This CDR3 has 17 amino acids. Germline assignment: CDR1 MNHNY and CDR2 SVGAGI (reference sequence). The CDR3 loop reads CASTSPVPGGRGNEQFF. The CDR3 DNA reads TGTGCCAGCACCTCCCCGGTCCCGGGGGGGCGGGGTAATGAGCAGTTCTTC.